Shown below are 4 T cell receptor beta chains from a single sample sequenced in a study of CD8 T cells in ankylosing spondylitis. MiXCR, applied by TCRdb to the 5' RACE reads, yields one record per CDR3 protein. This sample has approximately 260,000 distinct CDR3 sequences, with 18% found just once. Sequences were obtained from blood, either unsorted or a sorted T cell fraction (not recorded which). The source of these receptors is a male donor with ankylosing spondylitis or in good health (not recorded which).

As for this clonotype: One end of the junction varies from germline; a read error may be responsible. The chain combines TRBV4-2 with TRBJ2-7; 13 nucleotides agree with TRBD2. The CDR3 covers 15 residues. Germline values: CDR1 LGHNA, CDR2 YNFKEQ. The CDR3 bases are TGTACCAGCAGCCACGGGACTAGCGGGGAATACGAGCAGTACTTC. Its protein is CTSSHGTSGEYEQYF.

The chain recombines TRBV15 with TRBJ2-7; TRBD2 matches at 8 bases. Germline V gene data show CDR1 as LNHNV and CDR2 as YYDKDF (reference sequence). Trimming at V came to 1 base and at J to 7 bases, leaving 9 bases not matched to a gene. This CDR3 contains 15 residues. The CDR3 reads CATSRVTSAVREQYF. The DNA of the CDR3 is TGTGCCACCAGCAGAGTGACTAGCGCTGTGCGGGAGCAGTACTTC.

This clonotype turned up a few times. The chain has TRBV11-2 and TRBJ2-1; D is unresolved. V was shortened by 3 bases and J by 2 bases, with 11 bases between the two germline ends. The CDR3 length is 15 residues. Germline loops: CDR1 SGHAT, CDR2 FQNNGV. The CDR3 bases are TGTGCCAGCAGCTTCCCGCTTGGTGCCTACAATGAGCAGTTCTTC. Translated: CASSFPLGAYNEQFF. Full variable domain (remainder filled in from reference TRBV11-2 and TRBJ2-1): EAGVAQSPRYKIIEKRQSVAFWCNPISGHATLYWYQQILGQGPKLLIQFQNNGVVDDSQLPKDRFSAERLKGVDSTLKIQPAKLEDSAVYLCASSFPLGAYNEQFFGPGTRLTVL.

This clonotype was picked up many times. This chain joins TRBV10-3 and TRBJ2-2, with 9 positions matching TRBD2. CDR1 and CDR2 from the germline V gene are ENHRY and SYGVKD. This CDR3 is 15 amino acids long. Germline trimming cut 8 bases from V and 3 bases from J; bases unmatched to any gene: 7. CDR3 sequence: CAIPSGLADTGELFF. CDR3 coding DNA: TGTGCCATCCCGTCGGGACTAGCCGACACCGGGGAGCTGTTTTTT.